This T cell receptor beta chain was retrieved from a study of neoadjuvant anti-PD-1 for oral cavity cancer. For the study at large: Around day 43, patients without progression received a fourth nivolumab dose before surgery.

Time point specified: after neoadjuvant nivolumab, at surgical resection. The patients had HPV-negative, locally advanced oral cavity squamous cell carcinoma. Trimming pared 5 bases from V and 7 bases from J, leaving 15 bases between. The germline gives CDR1 GTSNPN, CDR2 SVGIG (reference sequence). The CDR3 is 13 amino acids. PBMC libraries mostly used about 490 ng of input genomic DNA, with six replicates per sample. Clones were read by immunoSEQ multiplex PCR, and TCRdb kept only the in-frame ones, dropping some. The sample comprises fewer than 90,000 clones, around 84% of which are singletons, and more than 3% rests with the top ten.

This chain uses TRBV30 with TRBJ2-1; D might be TRBD2 (5 bases). The TCR was taken from a person aged 35 to 85 with oral cavity squamous cell carcinoma. Material: PBMCs, obtained after nivolumab (anti-PD-1) treatment. CDR3 nucleotides: TGTGCCTGGTTGGGAGTAGGCGGGAATGAGCAGTTCTTC. Translated, it gives CAWLGVGGNEQFF.